The T cell receptor beta chain under discussion was sequenced for a study of beta chain features in type 1 diabetes. Notes on the study in general: Type 1 diabetes patients had TCRB CDR3s that were shorter (moderately but significantly so) in all four CD4+ subsets.

Trimming cost V 0 bases and J 1 base, with 11 bases left between them. The CDR3 length is 16 residues. Germline loops: CDR1 SGHTA, CDR2 FQGNSA. There are a few counts of this clone. Its cognate antigen is unknown. As every portion of the isolated RNA was reverse transcribed, the sequencing read expressed TCRB transcripts. Here immunoSEQ multiplex PCR was the method, and the copy in TCRdb shows in-frame clones only, minus some. Found here are 240,000 or so clones, 11% to 15% of them singletons; the top ten hold almost 0.02%. V is TRBV7-2 and J is TRBJ2-3; tentative D call: TRBD2 (7 bases). This clonotype originated in a man aged 25-45 years with type 1 diabetes. The sequenced sample was naive CD4+ T cells from blood. This CDR3 reads CASSLAGGRGTDTQYF. Here the CDR3 DNA reads TGTGCCAGCAGCTTAGCGGGGGGGCGGGGCACAGATACGCAGTATTTT. Filled out from reference TRBV7-2 and TRBJ2-3, the complete variable domain reads GAGVSQSPSNKVTEKGKDVELRCDPISGHTALYWYRQSLGQGLEFLIYFQGNSAPDKSGLPSDRFSAERTGGSVSTLTIQRTQQEDSAVYLCASSLAGGRGTDTQYFGPGTRLTVL.